Sequencing of this TCR beta chain was carried out in a study of response to subunit inactivated influenza vaccine. This clonotype turned up a few times. Trimming stripped 2 bases from V and 0 bases from J, with 14 bases between. The CDR3 is 17 amino acids. Germline values: CDR1 SGHDN, CDR2 FVKESK. TCRdb itself ran the RT-PCR reads through MiXCR, one entry per CDR3 protein. This table holds approximately 530,000 distinct CDR3 sequences, around 8% found once. The V and J genes are TRBV14 and TRBJ2-4; D gene ambiguous. This TCR came from a man aged 50 to 69 who received an inactivated influenza vaccine. The starting material was PBMCs from blood, obtained less than 30 months after vaccination. As DNA, the CDR3 is TGTGCCAGCAGCCAAATGGGCATCTCCCTAGCCAAAAACATTCAGTACTTC. This sequence encodes CASSQMGISLAKNIQYF.